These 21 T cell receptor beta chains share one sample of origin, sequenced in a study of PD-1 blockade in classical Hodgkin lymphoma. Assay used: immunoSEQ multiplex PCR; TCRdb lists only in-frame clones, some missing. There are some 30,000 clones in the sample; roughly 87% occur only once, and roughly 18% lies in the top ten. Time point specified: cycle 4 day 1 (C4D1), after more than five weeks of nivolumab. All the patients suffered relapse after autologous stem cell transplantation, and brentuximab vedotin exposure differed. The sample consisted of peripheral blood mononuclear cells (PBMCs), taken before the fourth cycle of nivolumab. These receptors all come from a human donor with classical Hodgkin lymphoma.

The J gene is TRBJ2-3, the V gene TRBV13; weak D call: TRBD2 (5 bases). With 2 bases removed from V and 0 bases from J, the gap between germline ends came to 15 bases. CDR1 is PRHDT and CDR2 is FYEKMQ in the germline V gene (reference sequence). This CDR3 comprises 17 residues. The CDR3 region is CASSLSGWQSSTDTQYF. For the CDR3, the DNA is TGTGCCAGCAGCTTAAGCGGATGGCAGTCTAGCACAGATACGCAGTATTTT.

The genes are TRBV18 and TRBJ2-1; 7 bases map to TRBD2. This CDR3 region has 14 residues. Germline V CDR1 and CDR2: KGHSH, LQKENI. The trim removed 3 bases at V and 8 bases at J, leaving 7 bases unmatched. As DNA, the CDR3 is TGTGCCAGCTCACCGGCGGGGGTAGACGATGAGCAGTTCTTC. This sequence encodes CASSPAGVDDEQFF.

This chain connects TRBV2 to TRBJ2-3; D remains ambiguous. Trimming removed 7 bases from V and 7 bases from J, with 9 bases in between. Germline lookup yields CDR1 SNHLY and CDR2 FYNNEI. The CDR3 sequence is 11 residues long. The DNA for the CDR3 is TGTGCCAGCAAGGAGCTCCATACGCAGTATTTT. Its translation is CASKELHTQYF.

The CDR3 nucleotides read TGTGCCAGCAGGCGGGACAGAGACTACGAGCAGTACTTC. The encoded protein is CASRRDRDYEQYF. The gene calls are TRBV2 and TRBJ2-7; tentatively, D is TRBD1 (7 bases). The ends were cut back, 6 bases at V and 3 bases at J, with 12 bases in the middle. This CDR3 has 13 amino acids. The germline gives CDR1 SNHLY, CDR2 FYNNEI.

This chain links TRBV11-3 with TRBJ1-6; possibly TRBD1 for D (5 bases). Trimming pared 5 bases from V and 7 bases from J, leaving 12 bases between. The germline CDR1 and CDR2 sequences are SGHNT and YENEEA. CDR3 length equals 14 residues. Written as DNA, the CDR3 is TGTGCCAGCAGCCTGGGACGGATCAATTCACCCCTCCACTTT. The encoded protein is CASSLGRINSPLHF.

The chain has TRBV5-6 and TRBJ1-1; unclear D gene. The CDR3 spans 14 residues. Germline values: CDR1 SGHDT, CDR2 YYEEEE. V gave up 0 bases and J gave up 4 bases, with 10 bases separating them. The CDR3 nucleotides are TGTGCCAGCAGCTTGGGGGTACGTGGCACTGAAGCTTTCTTT. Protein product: CASSLGVRGTEAFF.

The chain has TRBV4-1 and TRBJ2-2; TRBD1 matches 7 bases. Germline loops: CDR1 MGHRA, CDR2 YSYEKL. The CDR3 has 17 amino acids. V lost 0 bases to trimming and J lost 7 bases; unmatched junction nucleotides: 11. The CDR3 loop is CASSQDDLTGRDGELFF. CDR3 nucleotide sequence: TGCGCCAGCAGCCAAGATGACCTGACAGGGCGAGACGGGGAGCTGTTTTTT.

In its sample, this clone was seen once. This CDR3 is CASSPPTGEGTEAFF. The CDR3 DNA is TGTGCCAGCTCACCGCCGACAGGGGAAGGGACTGAAGCTTTCTTT. V gene TRBV18 combines with J gene TRBJ1-1; 8 bases map to TRBD1. Germline-derived CDR1 and CDR2 are KGHSH and LQKENI. Losses at the gene ends were 3 bases for V and 5 bases for J; bases not matched to a gene: 8. There are 15 residues in the CDR3.

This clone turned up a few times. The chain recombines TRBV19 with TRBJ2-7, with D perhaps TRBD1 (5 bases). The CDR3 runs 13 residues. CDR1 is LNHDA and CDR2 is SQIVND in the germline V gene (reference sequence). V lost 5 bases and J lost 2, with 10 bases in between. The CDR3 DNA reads TGTGCCAGTAGTCTGGGGCCCCCCTACGAGCAGTACTTC. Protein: CASSLGPPYEQYF.

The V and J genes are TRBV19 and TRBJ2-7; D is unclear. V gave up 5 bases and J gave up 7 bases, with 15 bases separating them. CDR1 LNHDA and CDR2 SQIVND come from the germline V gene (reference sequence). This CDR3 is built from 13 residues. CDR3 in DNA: TGTGCCAGTAGTCCGAAGCTGCCTGGTGAGCAGTACTTC. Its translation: CASSPKLPGEQYF.

CDR3 coding DNA: TGTGCCAGCTCACCAGGGTTAACGGGACAGGGTCGTGAGACCCAGTACTTC. It is translated as CASSPGLTGQGRETQYF. J is TRBJ2-5 and V is TRBV18; 9 nucleotides agree with TRBD1. Trimming at V came to 2 bases and at J to 5 bases, leaving 12 bases not matched to a gene. Per the germline V gene, CDR1 is KGHSH and CDR2 is LQKENI. CDR3 length equals 17 residues. Full variable domain (rest looked up from reference TRBV18 and TRBJ2-5): NAGVMQNPRHLVRRRGQEARLRCSPMKGHSHVYWYRQLPEEGLKFMVYLQKENIIDESGMPKERFSAEFPKEGPSILRIQQVVRGDSAAYFCASSPGLTGQGRETQYFGPGTRLLVL.

In DNA form, the CDR3 reads TGTGCCAGCAGAATGGGTCGTCGGAACTACACCTTC. It is translated as CASRMGRRNYTF. This rearrangement joins TRBV6-5 to TRBJ1-2; D is ambiguous. Between the trimmed V and J ends, which lost 6 bases and 10 bases, there was a span of 15 bases. Looked up from germline, CDR1 is MNHEY and CDR2 is SVGAGI. CDR3 length: 12 amino acids.

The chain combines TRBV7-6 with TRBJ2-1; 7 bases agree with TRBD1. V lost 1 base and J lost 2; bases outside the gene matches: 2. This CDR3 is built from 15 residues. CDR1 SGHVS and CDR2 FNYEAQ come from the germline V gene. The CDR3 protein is CASSLGQGAYNEQFF. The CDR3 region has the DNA TGTGCCAGCAGCTTAGGCCAGGGGGCCTACAATGAGCAGTTCTTC.

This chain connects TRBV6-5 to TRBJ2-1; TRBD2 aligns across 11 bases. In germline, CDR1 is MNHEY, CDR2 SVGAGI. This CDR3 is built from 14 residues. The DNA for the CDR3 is TGTGCAAATAGCGGGGGGGGCCTTCGGAATGAGCAGTTCTTC. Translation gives CANSGGGLRNEQFF.

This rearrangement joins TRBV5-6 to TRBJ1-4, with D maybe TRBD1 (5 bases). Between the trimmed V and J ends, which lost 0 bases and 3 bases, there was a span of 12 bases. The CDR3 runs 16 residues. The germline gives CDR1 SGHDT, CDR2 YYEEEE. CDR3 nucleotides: TGTGCCAGCAGCTTGGGTCCGAGGGGAGCTAATGAAAAACTGTTTTTT. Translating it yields CASSLGPRGANEKLFF. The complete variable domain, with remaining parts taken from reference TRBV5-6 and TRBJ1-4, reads DAGVTQSPTHLIKTRGQQVTLRCSPKSGHDTVSWYQQALGQGPQFIFQYYEEEERQRGNFPDRFSGHQFPNYSSELNVNALLLGDSALYLCASSLGPRGANEKLFFGSGTQLSVL.

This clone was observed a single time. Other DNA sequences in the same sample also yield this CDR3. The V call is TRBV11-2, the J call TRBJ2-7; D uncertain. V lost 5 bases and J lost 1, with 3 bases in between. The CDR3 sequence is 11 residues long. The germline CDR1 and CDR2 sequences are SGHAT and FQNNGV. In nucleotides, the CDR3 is TGTGCCAGCAGCCCGTCCTACGAGCAGTACTTC. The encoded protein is CASSPSYEQYF.

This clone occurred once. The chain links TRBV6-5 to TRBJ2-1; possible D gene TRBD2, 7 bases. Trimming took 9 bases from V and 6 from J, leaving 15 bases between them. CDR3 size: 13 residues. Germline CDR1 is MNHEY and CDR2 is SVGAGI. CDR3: CASWQGTINEQFF. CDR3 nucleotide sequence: TGTGCCAGTTGGCAGGGGACTATCAATGAGCAGTTCTTC.

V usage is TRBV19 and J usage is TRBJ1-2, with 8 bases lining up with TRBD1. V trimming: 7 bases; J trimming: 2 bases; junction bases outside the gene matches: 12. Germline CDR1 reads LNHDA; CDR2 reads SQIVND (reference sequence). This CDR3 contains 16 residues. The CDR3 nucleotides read TGTGCCAGTATTCGACAGGGGTTAAGGGGCAACTATGGCTACACCTTC. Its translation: CASIRQGLRGNYGYTF.

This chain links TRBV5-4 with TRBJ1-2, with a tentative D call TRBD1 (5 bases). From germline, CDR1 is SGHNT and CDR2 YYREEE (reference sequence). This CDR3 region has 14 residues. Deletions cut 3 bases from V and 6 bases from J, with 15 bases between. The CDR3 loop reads CASSSREQVNGYTF. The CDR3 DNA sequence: TGTGCCAGCAGCTCCAGAGAACAGGTTAATGGCTACACCTTC.

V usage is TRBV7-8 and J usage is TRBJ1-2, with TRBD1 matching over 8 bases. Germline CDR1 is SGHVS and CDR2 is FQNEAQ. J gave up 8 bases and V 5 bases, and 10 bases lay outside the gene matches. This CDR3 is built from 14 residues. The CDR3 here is CASSREQGVGGYTF. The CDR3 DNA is TGTGCCAGCAGCCGCGAACAGGGGGTAGGAGGCTACACCTTC.

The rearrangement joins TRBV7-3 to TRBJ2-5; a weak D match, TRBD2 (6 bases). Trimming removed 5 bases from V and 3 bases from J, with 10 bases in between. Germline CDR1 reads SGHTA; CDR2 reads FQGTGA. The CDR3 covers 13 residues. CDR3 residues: CASSLDYEETQYF. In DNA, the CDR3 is TGTGCCAGCAGCCTGGACTACGAAGAGACCCAGTACTTC. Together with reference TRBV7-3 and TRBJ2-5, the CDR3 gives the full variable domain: GAGVSQTPSNKVTEKGKYVELRCDPISGHTALYWYRQSLGQGPEFLIYFQGTGAADDSGLPNDRFFAVRPEGSVSTLKIQRTERGDSAVYLCASSLDYEETQYFGPGTRLLVL.